What follows are 18 T cell receptor beta chains derived from one specimen sequenced in a study of blood T cell repertoires in COVID-19. Sequenced by immunoSEQ multiplex PCR; TCRdb stores in-frame clones only, minus some. The sample has roughly 150,000 clones, about 80% seen once. Input material: PBMCs or T cells enriched from blood (not recorded which). The receptors were gathered from a woman between 65 and 79 years old in a cohort exposed to, infected with or recovered from COVID-19 (not recorded which).

The chain employs TRBV6-5 and TRBJ1-6, with 7 bases identical to TRBD1. V dropped 4 bases and J dropped 4; count of bases not matched to a gene: 4. Germline loops: CDR1 MNHEY, CDR2 SVGAGI. The CDR3 totals 15 residues. This CDR3 reads CASSSDRPYNSPLHF. The DNA for the CDR3 is TGTGCCAGCAGTTCGGACAGGCCTTATAATTCACCCCTCCACTTT.

V is TRBV5-1 and J is TRBJ2-2, with a tentative D call TRBD2 (5 bases). V lost 1 base to trimming and J lost 5 bases, with 9 bases between them. Germline V gene sequence: CDR1 SGHRS, CDR2 YFSETQ. This CDR3 contains 14 residues. CDR3 in DNA: TGCGCCAGCAGCTTGTCCCGCGGGACCGGGGAGCTGTTTTTT. Amino acids: CASSLSRGTGELFF.

This clone was seen a few times. This rearrangement joins TRBV10-3 to TRBJ1-6; possible D gene TRBD1, 5 bases. V shed 4 bases and J shed 10 bases, with 8 bases lying between them. The CDR3 runs to 12 residues. Germline loops: CDR1 ENHRY, CDR2 SYGVKD. The CDR3 nucleotides are TGTGCCATCAGTGGGGGCAACTCACCCCTCCACTTT. The encoded protein is CAISGGNSPLHF.

V is TRBV5-5 and J is TRBJ2-1; D may be TRBD2 (6 bases). Trimming stripped 2 bases from V and 9 bases from J, with 9 bases between. Germline V gives CDR1 SGHKS, CDR2 YYEKEE (reference sequence). CDR3 length: 12 residues. CDR3 DNA: TGTGCCAGCAGCTTTCTAGCGAGTGAGCAGTTCTTC. Protein sequence: CASSFLASEQFF.

Regarding this clone: At the DNA level, this CDR3 is encoded by other sequences in the same sample as well. V and J are TRBV5-1 and TRBJ1-2; 9 nucleotides line up with TRBD1. Losses at the gene ends were 4 bases for V and 2 bases for J; bases not matched to a gene: 3. Germline V CDR1 and CDR2: SGHRS, YFSETQ. This CDR3 is 14 amino acids long. CDR3 loop: CASSVGQGNYGYTF. DNA for the CDR3: TGCGCCAGCAGCGTAGGACAGGGGAACTATGGCTACACCTTC.

This clone was counted only a few times. The chain employs TRBV11-2 and TRBJ1-5; D is perhaps TRBD1 (5 bases). V gave up 3 bases and J gave up 6 bases, with 9 bases separating them. The CDR3 sequence is 13 residues long. Germline assignment: CDR1 SGHAT and CDR2 FQNNGV. The CDR3: CASSFAQGQPQHF. CDR3 nucleotide sequence: TGTGCCAGCAGCTTTGCGCAGGGTCAGCCCCAGCATTTT.

The chain has TRBV19 and TRBJ1-2; perhaps TRBD1 as D (6 bases). Germline CDR1 LNHDA, CDR2 SQIVND (reference sequence). V was pared by 3 bases and J by 4 bases, with 12 bases between. This CDR3 is built from 14 residues. The CDR3 coding sequence is TGTGCCAGTAGTATCCGAGGGGGGGGCTATGGCTACACCTTC. Residues: CASSIRGGGYGYTF.

This chain uses TRBV19 with TRBJ1-2; D is perhaps TRBD1 (6 bases). The ends were cut back, 5 bases at V and 4 bases at J, with 14 bases in the middle. Germline CDR1 is LNHDA and CDR2 is SQIVND (reference sequence). The CDR3 contains 14 residues. The CDR3 loop reads CASSPITGTYGYTF. DNA of the CDR3: TGTGCCAGTAGTCCGATAACAGGGACCTATGGCTACACCTTC.

V usage is TRBV5-8 and J usage is TRBJ1-5, with TRBD1 matching 12 bases. Trimming took 4 bases from V and 4 from J; bases not matched to a gene: 3. The CDR3 length is 15 residues. Germline lookup yields CDR1 SGHTS and CDR2 YDEGEE. In DNA, the CDR3 is TGTGCCAGCAGCCAGGGACAGGGGGCGAATCAGCCCCAGCATTTT. Translation gives CASSQGQGANQPQHF.

The CDR3 protein is CASSVGVAASTDTQYF. The DNA of the CDR3 is TGTGCCAGCAGCGTAGGGGTAGCGGCTAGCACAGATACGCAGTATTTT. The rearrangement uses TRBV9 and TRBJ2-3, with D maybe TRBD2 (6 bases). From germline, CDR1 is SGDLS and CDR2 YYNGEE. V was shortened by 0 bases and J by 0 bases, with 11 bases between the two germline ends. This CDR3 spans 16 amino acids.

As for this clone: A much larger clone differs from this one at a single base, so this may be a read error. The rearrangement links TRBV2 to TRBJ2-5; possibly TRBD1 for D (5 bases). V lost 6 bases and J 3 bases, leaving 5 bases between the germline ends. The CDR3 consists of 11 residues. Germline values: CDR1 SNHLY, CDR2 FYNNEI. The CDR3: CASRGEETQYF. The DNA of the CDR3 is TGTGCCAGCAGAGGGGAAGAGACCCAGTACTTC.

The J gene is TRBJ1-1, the V gene TRBV5-1, with D possibly being TRBD1 (5 bases). V was clipped by 0 bases and J by 6 bases, with 18 bases between them. The CDR3 sequence is 16 residues long. Germline CDR1 is SGHRS and CDR2 is YFSETQ. The CDR3 DNA reads TGCGCCAGCAGCTTGGCAGGACAAGGGTCAACCGCTGAAGCTTTCTTT. Residues: CASSLAGQGSTAEAFF.

The chain uses TRBV28 and TRBJ1-3; possible D gene TRBD1, 6 bases. Germline V lookup: CDR1 MDHEN, CDR2 SYDVKM. Trimming stripped 5 bases from V and 0 bases from J, with 14 bases between. CDR3 length: 16 amino acids. The CDR3: CASSLTGYGSGNTIYF. The DNA of the CDR3 is TGTGCCAGCAGTCTCACAGGGTACGGCTCTGGAAACACCATATATTTT.

This clone occurred once. The J gene is TRBJ1-3, the V gene TRBV29-1; D is unresolved. From germline, CDR1 is SQVTM and CDR2 ANQGSEA. The CDR3 has 12 residues. Between the trimmed V and J ends, which lost 6 bases and 4 bases, there was a span of 10 bases. This chain's CDR3 is CSVMTTGNTIYF. As DNA, the CDR3 is TGCAGCGTGATGACAACGGGAAACACCATATATTTT.

V and J are TRBV4-1 and TRBJ2-1; D call uncertain. CDR3 length: 16 amino acids. Germline CDR1 reads MGHRA; CDR2 reads YSYEKL. The ends were cut back, 1 base at V and 4 bases at J, with 14 bases in the middle. CDR3 sequence: CASSQVGRKLYNEQFF. The CDR3 coding sequence is TGCGCCAGCAGCCAAGTGGGCAGGAAGCTTTACAATGAGCAGTTCTTC.

This chain connects TRBV28 to TRBJ1-5, with 10 bases lining up with TRBD1. CDR1 and CDR2 (germline): MDHEN, SYDVKM. This CDR3 contains 15 residues. The J segment lost 4 bases and the V segment lost 5 bases, leaving 5 bases of the junction unmatched. CDR3 loop: CASSPGDRGNQPQHF. The CDR3 coding sequence is TGTGCCAGCAGTCCCGGGGACAGGGGTAATCAGCCCCAGCATTTT. The variable domain in full, completed from reference TRBV28 and TRBJ1-5, reads DVKVTQSSRYLVKRTGEKVFLECVQDMDHENMFWYRQDPGLGLRLIYFSYDVKMKEKGDIPEGYSVSREKKERFSLILESASTNQTSMYLCASSPGDRGNQPQHFGDGTRLSIL.

The sample holds one count of this clone. This chain links TRBV24-1 with TRBJ1-2; TRBD1 might be the D (6 bases). The CDR3 is 14 residues long. V was pared by 1 base and J by 2 bases, with 7 bases between. The germline V gene encodes CDR1 KGHDR and CDR2 SFDVKD. The CDR3, as DNA: TGTGCCACCAGTGATTTCGACAGGAACTATGGCTACACCTTC. It is translated as CATSDFDRNYGYTF.

The chain couples TRBV4-1 to TRBJ1-1; a weak D match, TRBD1 (5 bases). The CDR3 contains 17 residues. V was clipped by 0 bases and J by 4 bases, with 18 bases between them. Germline assignment: CDR1 MGHRA and CDR2 YSYEKL. CDR3 loop: CASSQDFPAPGGTEAFF. As DNA, the CDR3 is TGCGCCAGCAGCCAAGATTTTCCCGCCCCGGGGGGCACTGAAGCTTTCTTT.